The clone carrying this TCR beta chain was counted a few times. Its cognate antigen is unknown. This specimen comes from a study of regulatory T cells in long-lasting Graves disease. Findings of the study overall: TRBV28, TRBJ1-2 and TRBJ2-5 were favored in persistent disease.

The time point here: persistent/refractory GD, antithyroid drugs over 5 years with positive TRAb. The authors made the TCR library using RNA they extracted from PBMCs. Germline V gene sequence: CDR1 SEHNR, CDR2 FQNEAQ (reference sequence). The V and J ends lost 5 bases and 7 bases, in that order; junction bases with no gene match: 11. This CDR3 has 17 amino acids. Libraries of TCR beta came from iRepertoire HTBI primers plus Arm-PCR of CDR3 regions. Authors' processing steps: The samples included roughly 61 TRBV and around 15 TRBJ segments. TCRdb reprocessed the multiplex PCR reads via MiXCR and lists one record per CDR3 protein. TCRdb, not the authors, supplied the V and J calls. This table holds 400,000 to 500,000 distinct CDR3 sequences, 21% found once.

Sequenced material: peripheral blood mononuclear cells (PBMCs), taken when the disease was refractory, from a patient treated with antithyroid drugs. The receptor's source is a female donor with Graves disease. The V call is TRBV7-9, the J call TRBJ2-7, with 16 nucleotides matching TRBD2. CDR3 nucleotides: TGTGCCAGCAGCACCACCGGGACTAGCGGGAGGGCATGGGAGCAGTACTTC. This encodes CASSTTGTSGRAWEQYF.